This T cell receptor (beta chain) derives from a study of blood T cell repertoires in COVID-19. Across the study: Acute and convalescent COVID-19 specimens originated in the United States, Italy and Spain. T cells, B-cell-depleted T cells, or PBMCs provided the cDNA or gDNA that served as material.

How the authors handled the data: Using reference gene primer amplification, nucleated cell counts were estimated. Measured with immunoSEQ multiplex PCR; TCRdb has only the in-frame clones, and not every one. D and trimming come from the DNA, and the V and J calls and clone size come from that table. The table lists some 260,000 clones, around 88% of them singletons. The CDR3 is 15 amino acids. V was pared by 1 base and J by 4 bases, with 12 bases between. CDR1 and CDR2 (germline): SGHRS, YFSETQ. Sequencing input: peripheral blood. This receptor was obtained from a man at least 80 years old with acute or convalescent COVID-19. The chain is built from TRBV5-1 and TRBJ2-1, with TRBD2 as a possible D gene (5 bases). The CDR3 DNA sequence: TGCGCCAGCAGCTTGACAGCGGACCAATACAATGAGCAGTTCTTC. Translation: CASSLTADQYNEQFF.